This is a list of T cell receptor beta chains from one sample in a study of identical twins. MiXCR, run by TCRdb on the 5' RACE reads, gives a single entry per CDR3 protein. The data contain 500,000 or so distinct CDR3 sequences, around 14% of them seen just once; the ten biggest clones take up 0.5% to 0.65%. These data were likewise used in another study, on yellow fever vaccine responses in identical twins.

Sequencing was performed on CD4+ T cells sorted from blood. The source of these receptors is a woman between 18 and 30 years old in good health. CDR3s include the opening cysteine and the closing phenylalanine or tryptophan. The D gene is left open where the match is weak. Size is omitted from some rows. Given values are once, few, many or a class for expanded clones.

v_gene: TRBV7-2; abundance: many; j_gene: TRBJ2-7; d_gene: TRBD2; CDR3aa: CASSLRRAGTYEQYF; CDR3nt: TGTGCCAGCAGCTTAAGAAGAGCGGGAACATACGAGCAGTACTTC
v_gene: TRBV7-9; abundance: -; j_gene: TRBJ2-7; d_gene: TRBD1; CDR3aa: CASSADRSIYEQYF; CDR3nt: TGTGCCAGCAGCGCGGACAGGTCGATATACGAGCAGTACTTC
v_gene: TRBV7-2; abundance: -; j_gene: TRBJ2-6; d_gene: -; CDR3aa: CASSLGPTGANVLTF; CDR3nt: TGTGCCAGCAGCTTAGGGCCGACTGGGGCCAACGTCCTGACTTTC
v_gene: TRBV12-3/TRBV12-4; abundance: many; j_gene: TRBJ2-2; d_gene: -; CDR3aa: CATSPSGGTGELFF; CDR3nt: TGTGCCACCTCGCCATCCGGGGGCACCGGGGAGCTGTTTTTT
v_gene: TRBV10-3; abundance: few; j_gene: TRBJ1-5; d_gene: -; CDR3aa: CATQDYSNQPQHF; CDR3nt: TGTGCCACCCAGGATTATAGCAATCAGCCCCAGCATTTT
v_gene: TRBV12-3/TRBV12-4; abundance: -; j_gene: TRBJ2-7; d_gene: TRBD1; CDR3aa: CASSLAGTGGPYEQYF; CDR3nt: TGTGCCAGCAGTTTAGCCGGGACAGGGGGACCCTACGAGCAGTACTTC
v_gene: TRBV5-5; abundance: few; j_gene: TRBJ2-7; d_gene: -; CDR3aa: CASSLSPTANYEQYF; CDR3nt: TGTGCCAGCAGCTTGTCCCCGACGGCGAACTACGAGCAGTACTTC
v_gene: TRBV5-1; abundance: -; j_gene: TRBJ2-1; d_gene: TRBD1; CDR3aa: CASRGTGGNEQFF; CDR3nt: TGCGCCAGCAGAGGGACAGGGGGCAATGAGCAGTTCTTC
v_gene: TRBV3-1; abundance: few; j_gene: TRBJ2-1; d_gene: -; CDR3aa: CASSQGSINEQFF; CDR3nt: TGTGCCAGCAGCCAAGGTTCCATTAATGAGCAGTTCTTC
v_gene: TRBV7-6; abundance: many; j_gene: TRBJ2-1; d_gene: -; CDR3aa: CASGTFNEQFF; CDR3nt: TGTGCCAGCGGAACGTTCAATGAGCAGTTCTTC
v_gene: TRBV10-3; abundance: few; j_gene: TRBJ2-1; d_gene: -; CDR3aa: CAIRAQGTVNNEQFF; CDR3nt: TGTGCCATCAGGGCGCAGGGAACGGTCAACAATGAGCAGTTCTTC
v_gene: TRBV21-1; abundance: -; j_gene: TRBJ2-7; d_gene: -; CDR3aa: CASSKVGTSGRDCSYEQYF; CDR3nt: TGTGCCAGCAGCAAAGTCGGGACTAGCGGGAGAGATTGCTCCTACGAGCAGTACTTC
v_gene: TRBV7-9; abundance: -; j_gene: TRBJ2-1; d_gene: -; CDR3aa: CASSLALVSNEQFF; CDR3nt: TGTGCCAGCAGCTTAGCGCTGGTCAGCAATGAGCAGTTCTTC
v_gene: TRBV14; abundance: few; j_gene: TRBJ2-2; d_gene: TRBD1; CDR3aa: CASSPDRGRITGELFF; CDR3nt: TGTGCCAGCAGCCCCGACAGGGGGCGGATCACCGGGGAGCTGTTTTTT
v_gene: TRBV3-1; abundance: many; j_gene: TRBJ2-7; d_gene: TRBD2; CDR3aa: CASSQGGSGRAYEQYF; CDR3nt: TGTGCCAGCAGCCAAGGAGGTAGCGGGAGGGCCTACGAGCAGTACTTC
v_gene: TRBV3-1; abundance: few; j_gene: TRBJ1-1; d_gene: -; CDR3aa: CASTGREANTEAFF; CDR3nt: TGTGCCAGCACCGGGAGGGAGGCGAACACTGAAGCTTTCTTT
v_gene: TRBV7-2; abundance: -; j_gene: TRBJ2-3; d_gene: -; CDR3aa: CASSVSTPRDTQYF; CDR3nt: TGTGCCAGCAGCGTAAGCACCCCTAGGGATACGCAGTATTTT
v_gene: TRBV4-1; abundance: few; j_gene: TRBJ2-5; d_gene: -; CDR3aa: CASSQEGQQETQYF; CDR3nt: TGCGCCAGCAGCCAAGAAGGCCAACAAGAGACCCAGTACTTC
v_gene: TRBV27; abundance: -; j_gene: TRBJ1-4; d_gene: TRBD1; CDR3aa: CASSLYRGANEKLFF; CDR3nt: TGTGCCAGCAGTCTTTACAGGGGTGCTAATGAAAAACTGTTTTTT
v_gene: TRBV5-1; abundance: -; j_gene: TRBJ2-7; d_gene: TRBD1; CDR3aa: CASSLATGVSYEQYF; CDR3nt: TGCGCCAGCAGCTTGGCGACAGGGGTCTCCTACGAGCAGTACTTC
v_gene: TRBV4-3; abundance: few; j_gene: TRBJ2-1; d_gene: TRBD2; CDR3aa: CASSHARASGQDNEQFF; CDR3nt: TGCGCCAGCAGCCACGCGCGGGCTAGCGGGCAGGACAATGAGCAGTTCTTC
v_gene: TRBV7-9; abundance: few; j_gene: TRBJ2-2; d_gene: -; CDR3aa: CASSRSEVGELFF; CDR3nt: TGTGCCAGCAGCCGAAGCGAGGTCGGGGAGCTGTTTTTT
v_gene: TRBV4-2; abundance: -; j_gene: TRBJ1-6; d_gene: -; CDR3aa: CASSLPGQNSPLHF; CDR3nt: TGTGCCAGCAGCCTCCCGGGACAAAATTCACCCCTCCACTTT
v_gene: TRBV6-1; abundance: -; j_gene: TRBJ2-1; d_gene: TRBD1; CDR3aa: CASKQGAGVPNEQFF; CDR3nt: TGTGCCAGCAAACAGGGGGCCGGGGTTCCCAATGAGCAGTTCTTC
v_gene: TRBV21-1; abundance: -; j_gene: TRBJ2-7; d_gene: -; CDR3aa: CASSKDRPSSAEQYF; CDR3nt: TGTGCCAGCAGCAAAGACCGGCCCTCGTCCGCCGAGCAGTACTTC
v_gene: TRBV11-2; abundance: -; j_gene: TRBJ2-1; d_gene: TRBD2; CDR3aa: CASSLVRFGTSGSSYNEQFF; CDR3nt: TGTGCCAGCAGCTTAGTTCGGTTTGGGACTAGCGGGAGCTCCTACAATGAGCAGTTCTTC
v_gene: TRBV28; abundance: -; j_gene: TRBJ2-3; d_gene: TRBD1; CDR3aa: CAAGGRGLGTDTQYF; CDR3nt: TGTGCCGCAGGGGGAAGGGGTTTAGGCACAGATACGCAGTATTTT
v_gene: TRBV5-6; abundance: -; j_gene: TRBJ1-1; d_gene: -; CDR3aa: CASSSGTLNTEAFF; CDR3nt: TGTGCCAGCAGCTCCGGGACATTGAACACTGAAGCTTTCTTT
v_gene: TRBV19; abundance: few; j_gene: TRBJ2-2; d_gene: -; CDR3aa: CASSIGFMNTGELFF; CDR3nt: TGTGCCAGTAGTATAGGATTTATGAACACCGGGGAGCTGTTTTTT
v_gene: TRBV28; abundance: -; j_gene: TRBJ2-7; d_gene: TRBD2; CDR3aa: CASIRAGEPYEQYF; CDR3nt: TGTGCCAGCATCAGGGCGGGAGAACCCTACGAGCAGTACTTC
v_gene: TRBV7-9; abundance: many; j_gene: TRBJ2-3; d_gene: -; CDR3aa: CASSFSDSTDTQYF; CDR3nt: TGTGCCAGCAGCTTTTCGGACAGCACAGATACGCAGTATTTT
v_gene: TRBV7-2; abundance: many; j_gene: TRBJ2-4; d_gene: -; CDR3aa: CASSFEGTKNIQYF; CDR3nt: TGTGCCAGCAGCTTTGAAGGAACCAAAAACATTCAGTACTTC
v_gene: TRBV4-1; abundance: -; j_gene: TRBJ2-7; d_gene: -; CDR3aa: CASSQVLQLNSYEQYF; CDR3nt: TGCGCCAGCAGCCAAGTTTTGCAGCTAAATTCTTACGAGCAGTACTTC
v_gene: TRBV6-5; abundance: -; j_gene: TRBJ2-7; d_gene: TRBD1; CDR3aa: CASSYFGQGPSYEQYF; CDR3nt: TGTGCCAGCAGTTACTTTGGACAGGGACCCTCCTACGAGCAGTACTTC
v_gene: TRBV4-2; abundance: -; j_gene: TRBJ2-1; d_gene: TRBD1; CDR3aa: CASSPTGTGGWRDEQFF; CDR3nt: TGTGCCAGCAGCCCTACCGGGACAGGGGGTTGGAGGGATGAGCAGTTCTTC
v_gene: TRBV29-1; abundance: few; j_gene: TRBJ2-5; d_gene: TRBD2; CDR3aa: CSAGTSGSAQETQYF; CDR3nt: TGCAGCGCCGGGACTAGCGGGAGTGCCCAAGAGACCCAGTACTTC
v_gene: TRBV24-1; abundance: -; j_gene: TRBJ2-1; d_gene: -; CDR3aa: CATSDLAGTAYNEQFF; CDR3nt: TGTGCCACCAGTGATTTGGCCGGGACCGCTTACAATGAGCAGTTCTTC
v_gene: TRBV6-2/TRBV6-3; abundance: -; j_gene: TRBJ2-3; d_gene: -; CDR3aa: CASREDSTDTQYF; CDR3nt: TGTGCCAGCAGAGAAGACAGCACAGATACGCAGTATTTT
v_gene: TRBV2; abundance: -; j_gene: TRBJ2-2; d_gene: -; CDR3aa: CASSEQGLANTGELFF; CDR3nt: TGTGCCAGCAGTGAACAGGGACTCGCGAACACCGGGGAGCTGTTTTTT
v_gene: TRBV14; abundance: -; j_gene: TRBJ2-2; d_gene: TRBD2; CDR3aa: CASSRRLAGPTGELFF; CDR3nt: TGTGCCAGCAGCCGGAGACTAGCGGGGCCGACCGGGGAGCTGTTTTTT
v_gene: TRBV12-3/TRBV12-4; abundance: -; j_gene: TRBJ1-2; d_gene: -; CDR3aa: CASSLRRATSNYGYTF; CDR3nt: TGTGCCAGCAGTTTACGCAGGGCGACTTCTAACTATGGCTACACCTTC
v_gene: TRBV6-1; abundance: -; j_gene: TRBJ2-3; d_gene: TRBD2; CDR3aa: CASSLGTSADTQYF; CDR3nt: TGTGCCAGCAGCCTGGGGACTAGCGCAGATACGCAGTATTTT
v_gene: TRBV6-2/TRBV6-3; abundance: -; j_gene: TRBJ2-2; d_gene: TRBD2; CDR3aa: CASSYERTSGIRGELFF; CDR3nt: TGTGCCAGCAGTTACGAACGGACTAGCGGGATAAGAGGGGAGCTGTTTTTT
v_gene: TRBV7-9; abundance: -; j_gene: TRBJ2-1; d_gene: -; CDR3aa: CASSFQSPGRFYNEQFF; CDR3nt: TGTGCCAGCAGCTTCCAGAGCCCGGGGCGCTTCTACAATGAGCAGTTCTTC
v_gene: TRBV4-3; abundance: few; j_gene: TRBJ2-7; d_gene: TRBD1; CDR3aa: CASSQDLMAGGRSHEQYF; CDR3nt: TGCGCCAGCAGCCAAGATCTAATGGCAGGGGGCCGTTCCCACGAGCAGTACTTC
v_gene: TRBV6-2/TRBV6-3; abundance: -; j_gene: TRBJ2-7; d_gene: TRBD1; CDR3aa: CASSRPGQGYPQQYF; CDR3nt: TGTGCCAGCAGTAGGCCGGGACAGGGGTACCCGCAGCAGTACTTC
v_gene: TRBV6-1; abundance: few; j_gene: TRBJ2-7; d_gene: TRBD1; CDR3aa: CASTGTAAYEQYF; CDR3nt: TGTGCCAGCACCGGGACAGCTGCCTACGAGCAGTACTTC
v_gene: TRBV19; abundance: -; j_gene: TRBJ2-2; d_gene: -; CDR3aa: CASSILDYRHGGGELFF; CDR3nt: TGTGCCAGTAGTATACTAGACTACCGCCATGGTGGAGGGGAGCTGTTTTTT
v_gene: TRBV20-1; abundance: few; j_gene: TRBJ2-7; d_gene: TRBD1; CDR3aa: CSARDPRQGIGEQYF; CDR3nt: TGCAGTGCTAGAGATCCCAGACAGGGTATCGGCGAGCAGTACTTC
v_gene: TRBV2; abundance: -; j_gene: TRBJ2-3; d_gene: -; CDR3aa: CASERFTDTQYF; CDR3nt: TGTGCCAGCGAGCGGTTCACAGATACGCAGTATTTT
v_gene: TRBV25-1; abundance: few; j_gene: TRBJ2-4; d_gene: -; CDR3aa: CASSESGIAKNIQYF; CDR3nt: TGTGCCAGCAGTGAATCGGGAATAGCCAAAAACATTCAGTACTTC
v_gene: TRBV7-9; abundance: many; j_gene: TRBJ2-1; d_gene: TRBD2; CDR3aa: CASSYAGGGNEQFF; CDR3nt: TGTGCCAGCAGCTACGCGGGAGGGGGAAATGAGCAGTTCTTC
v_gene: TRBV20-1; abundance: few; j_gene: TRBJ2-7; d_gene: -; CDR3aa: CSASWATQRGEQYF; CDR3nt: TGCAGTGCTAGTTGGGCCACCCAACGGGGCGAGCAGTACTTC
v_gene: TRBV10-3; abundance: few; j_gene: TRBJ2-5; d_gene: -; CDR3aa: CAISEETQYF; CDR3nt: TGTGCCATCAGTGAGGAGACCCAGTACTTC
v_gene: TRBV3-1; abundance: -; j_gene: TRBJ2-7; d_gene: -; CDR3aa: CASSQGAGAVYEQYF; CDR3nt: TGTGCCAGCAGCCAAGGCGCAGGGGCCGTGTACGAGCAGTACTTC
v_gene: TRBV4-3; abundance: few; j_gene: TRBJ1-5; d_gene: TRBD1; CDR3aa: CASSQAWTGGGQPQHF; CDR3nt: TGCGCCAGCAGCCAGGCGTGGACAGGGGGGGGTCAGCCCCAGCATTTT
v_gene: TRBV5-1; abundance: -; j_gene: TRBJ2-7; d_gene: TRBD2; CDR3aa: CASSSYREATYEQYF; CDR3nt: TGCGCCAGCAGCTCGTATCGGGAGGCGACCTACGAGCAGTACTTC